This record concerns one T cell receptor beta chain sequence. The CDR3 has 15 residues. Losses at the gene ends were 3 bases for V and 2 bases for J; bases not matched to a gene: 5. Germline V lookup: CDR1 LGHNT, CDR2 FRNRAP. This entry comes from a study of blood T cell repertoires in COVID-19. The overall study: The cDNA or gDNA used as material had been derived from T cells, B-cell-depleted T cells, or PBMCs.

Assay: immunoSEQ multiplex PCR; the TCRdb copy retains only in-frame clones and omits some. The sample includes 50,000 to 65,000 clones, 81% of them seen just once. The V call is TRBV12-5, the J call TRBJ1-1; TRBD1 agrees at 8 bases. The clonotype was recovered from a woman aged 55-75 years with acute or convalescent COVID-19. Sample: peripheral blood. For the CDR3, the DNA is TGTGCTAGTGGTTTAGGGACAGGTACCAACACTGAAGCTTTCTTT. Amino acids: CASGLGTGTNTEAFF.